This T cell receptor (beta chain) was documented in a study of blood T cell repertoires in COVID-19. Study details: Acute-phase and convalescent COVID-19 samples originated in the United States, Italy and Spain. T cells, B-cell-depleted T cells, or PBMCs provided the cDNA or gDNA that served as material.

Original processing methods: From reference gene primer amplification, estimates of nucleated cell counts were derived. Assay: immunoSEQ multiplex PCR; the TCRdb copy retains only in-frame clones and omits some. For V, J and clone size, that table is used; D and trimming come from the DNA. The sample shows fewer than 200,000 clones, roughly 93% of them seen only once. CDR3 length equals 18 residues. V usage is TRBV21-1 and J usage is TRBJ1-6; the table gives TRBD1 as D, unverified against the DNA. TRBV21-1 is given as a pseudogene. The receptor was derived from a woman aged 45-60 years with acute or convalescent COVID-19. The material sequenced was peripheral blood. The CDR3 coding sequence is TGTGCCAGCAGCACCGGACAGGAGCACAAACAAACCAATTCACCCCTCCACTTT. Its protein product is CASSTGQEHKQTNSPLHF.